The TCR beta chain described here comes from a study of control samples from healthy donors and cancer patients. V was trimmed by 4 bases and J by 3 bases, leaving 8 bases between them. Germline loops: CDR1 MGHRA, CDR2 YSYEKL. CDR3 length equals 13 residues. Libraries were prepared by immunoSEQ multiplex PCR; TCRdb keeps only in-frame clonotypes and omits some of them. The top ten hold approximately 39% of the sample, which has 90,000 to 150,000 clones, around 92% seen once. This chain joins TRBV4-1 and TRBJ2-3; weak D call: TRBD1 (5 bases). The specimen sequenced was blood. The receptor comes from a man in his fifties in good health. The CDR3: CASSPTDTDTQYF. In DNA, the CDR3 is TGCGCCAGCAGCCCGACAGATACAGATACGCAGTATTTT.